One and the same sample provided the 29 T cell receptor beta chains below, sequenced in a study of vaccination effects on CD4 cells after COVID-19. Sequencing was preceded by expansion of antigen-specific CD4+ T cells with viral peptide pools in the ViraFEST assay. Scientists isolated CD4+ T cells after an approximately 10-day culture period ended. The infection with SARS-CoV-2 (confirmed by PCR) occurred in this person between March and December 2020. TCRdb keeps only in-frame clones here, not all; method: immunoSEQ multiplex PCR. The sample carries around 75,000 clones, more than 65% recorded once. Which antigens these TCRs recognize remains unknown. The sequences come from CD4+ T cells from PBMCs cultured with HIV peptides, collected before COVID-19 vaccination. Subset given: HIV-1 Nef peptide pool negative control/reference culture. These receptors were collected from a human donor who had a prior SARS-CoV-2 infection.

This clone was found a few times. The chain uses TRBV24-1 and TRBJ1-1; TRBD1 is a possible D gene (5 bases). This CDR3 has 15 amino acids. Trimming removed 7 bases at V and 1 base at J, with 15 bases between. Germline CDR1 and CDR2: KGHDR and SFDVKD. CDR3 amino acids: CATRAGLWGNTEAFF. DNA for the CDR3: TGTGCCACCAGAGCGGGACTGTGGGGGAACACTGAAGCTTTCTTT.

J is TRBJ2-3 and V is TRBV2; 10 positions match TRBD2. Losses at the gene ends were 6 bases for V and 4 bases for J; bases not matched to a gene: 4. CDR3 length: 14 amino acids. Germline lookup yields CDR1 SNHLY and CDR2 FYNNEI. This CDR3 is CASRERGGADTQYF. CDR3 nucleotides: TGTGCCAGCAGGGAGCGGGGGGGAGCAGATACGCAGTATTTT. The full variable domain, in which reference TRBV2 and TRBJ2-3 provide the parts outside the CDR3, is EPEVTQTPSHQVTQMGQEVILRCVPISNHLYFYWYRQILGQKVEFLVSFYNNEISEKSEIFDDQFSVERPDGSNFTLKIRSTKLEDSAMYFCASRERGGADTQYFGPGTRLTVL.

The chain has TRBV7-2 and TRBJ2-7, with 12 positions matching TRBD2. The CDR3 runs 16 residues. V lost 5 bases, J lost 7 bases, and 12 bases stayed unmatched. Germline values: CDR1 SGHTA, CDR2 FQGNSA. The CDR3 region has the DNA TGTGCCAGCAGCCCGGGGACTAGCGGGTGGACAGGGGAGCAGTACTTC. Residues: CASSPGTSGWTGEQYF.

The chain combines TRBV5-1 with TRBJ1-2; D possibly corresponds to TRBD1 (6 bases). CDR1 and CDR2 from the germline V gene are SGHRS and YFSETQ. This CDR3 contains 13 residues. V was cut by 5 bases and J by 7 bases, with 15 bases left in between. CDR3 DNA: TGCGCCAGCAGTCTAGACAGGCCGGGTGGCTACACCTTC. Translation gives CASSLDRPGGYTF.

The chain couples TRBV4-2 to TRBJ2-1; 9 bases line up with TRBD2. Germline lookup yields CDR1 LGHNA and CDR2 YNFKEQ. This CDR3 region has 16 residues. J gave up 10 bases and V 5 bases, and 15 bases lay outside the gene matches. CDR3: CASSYNRLAGPREQFF. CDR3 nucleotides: TGTGCCAGCAGCTACAATAGGCTAGCGGGACCACGGGAGCAGTTCTTC.

As DNA, the CDR3 is TGTGCCAGCAGCTTAGGGGCTACCTACGAGCAGTACTTC. Translation gives CASSLGATYEQYF. The genes are TRBV7-2 and TRBJ2-7; D unclear. V lost 1 base and J 2 bases, leaving 6 bases between the germline ends. CDR1 and CDR2 (germline): SGHTA, FQGNSA. This CDR3 has 13 amino acids. The whole variable domain, remainder taken from reference TRBV7-2 and TRBJ2-7, is GAGVSQSPSNKVTEKGKDVELRCDPISGHTALYWYRQSLGQGLEFLIYFQGNSAPDKSGLPSDRFSAERTGGSVSTLTIQRTQQEDSAVYLCASSLGATYEQYFGPGTRLTVT.

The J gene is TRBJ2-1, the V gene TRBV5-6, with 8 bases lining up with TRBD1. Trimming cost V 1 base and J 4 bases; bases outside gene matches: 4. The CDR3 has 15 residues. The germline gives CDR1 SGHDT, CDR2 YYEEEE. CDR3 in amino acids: CASSLWGQAYNEQFF. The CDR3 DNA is TGTGCCAGCAGCTTGTGGGGACAGGCATACAATGAGCAGTTCTTC.

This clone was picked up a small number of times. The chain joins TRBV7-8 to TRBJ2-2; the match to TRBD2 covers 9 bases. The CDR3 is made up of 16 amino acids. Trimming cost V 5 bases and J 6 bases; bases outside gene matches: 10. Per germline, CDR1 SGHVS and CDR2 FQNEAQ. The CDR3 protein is CASSSKRGVPAGELFF. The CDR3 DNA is TGTGCCAGCAGCAGTAAGCGGGGGGTCCCGGCCGGGGAGCTGTTTTTT. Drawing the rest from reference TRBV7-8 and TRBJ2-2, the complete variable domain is GAGVSQSPRYKVAKRGQDVALRCDPISGHVSLFWYQQALGQGPEFLTYFQNEAQLDKSGLPSDRFFAERPEGSVSTLKIQRTQQEDSAVYLCASSSKRGVPAGELFFGEGSRLTVL.

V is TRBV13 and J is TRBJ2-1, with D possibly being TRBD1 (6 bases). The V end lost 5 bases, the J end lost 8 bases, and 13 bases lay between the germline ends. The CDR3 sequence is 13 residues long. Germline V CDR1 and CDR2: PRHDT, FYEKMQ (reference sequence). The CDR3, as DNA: TGTGCCAGCAGCATAGAACAGGGCCATGAGCAGTTCTTC. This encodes CASSIEQGHEQFF.

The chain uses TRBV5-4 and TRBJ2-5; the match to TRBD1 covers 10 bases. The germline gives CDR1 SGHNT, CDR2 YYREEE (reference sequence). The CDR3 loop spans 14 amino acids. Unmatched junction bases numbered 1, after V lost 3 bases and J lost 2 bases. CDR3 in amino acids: CASSWDRGQETQYF. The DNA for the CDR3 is TGTGCCAGCAGCTGGGACAGGGGACAAGAGACCCAGTACTTC.

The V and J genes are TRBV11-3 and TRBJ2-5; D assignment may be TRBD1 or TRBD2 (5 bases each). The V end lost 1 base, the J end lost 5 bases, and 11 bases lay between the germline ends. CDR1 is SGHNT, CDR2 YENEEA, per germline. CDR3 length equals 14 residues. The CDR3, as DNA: TGTGCCAGCAGCTTAGGCTGGGGCGGGGAGACCCAGTACTTC. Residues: CASSLGWGGETQYF.

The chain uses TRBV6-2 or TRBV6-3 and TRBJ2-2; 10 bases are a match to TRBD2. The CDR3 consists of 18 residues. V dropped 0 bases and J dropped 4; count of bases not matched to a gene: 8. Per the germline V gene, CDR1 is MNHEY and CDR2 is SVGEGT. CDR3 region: CASSYSFKAGGFTGELFF. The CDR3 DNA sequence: TGTGCCAGCAGTTACTCGTTCAAAGCGGGAGGGTTCACCGGGGAGCTGTTTTTT.

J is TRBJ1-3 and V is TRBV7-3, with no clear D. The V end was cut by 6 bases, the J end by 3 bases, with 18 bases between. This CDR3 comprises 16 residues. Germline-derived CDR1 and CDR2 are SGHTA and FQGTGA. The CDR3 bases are TGTGCCAGCAGTCCGGCGGGAGGGAGGATTGGAAACACCATATATTTT. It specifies CASSPAGGRIGNTIYF.

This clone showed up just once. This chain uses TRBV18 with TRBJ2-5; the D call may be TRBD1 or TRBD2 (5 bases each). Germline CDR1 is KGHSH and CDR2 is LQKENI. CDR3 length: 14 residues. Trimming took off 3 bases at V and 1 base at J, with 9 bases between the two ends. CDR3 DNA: TGTGCCAGCTCACCCGATGGGACCCAAGAGACCCAGTACTTC. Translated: CASSPDGTQETQYF.

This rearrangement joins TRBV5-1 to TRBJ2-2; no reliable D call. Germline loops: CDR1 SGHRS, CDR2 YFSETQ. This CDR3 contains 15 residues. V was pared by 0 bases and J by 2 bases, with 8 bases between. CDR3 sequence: CASSLGTVNTGELFF. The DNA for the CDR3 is TGCGCCAGCAGCTTGGGGACGGTAAACACCGGGGAGCTGTTTTTT.

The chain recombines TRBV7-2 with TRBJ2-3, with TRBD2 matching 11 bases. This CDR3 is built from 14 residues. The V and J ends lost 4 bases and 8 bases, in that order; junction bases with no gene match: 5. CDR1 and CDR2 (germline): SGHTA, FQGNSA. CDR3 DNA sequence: TGTGCCAGCAGCTCTAGACTAGCGGGGCTTACGCAGTATTTT. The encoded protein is CASSSRLAGLTQYF.

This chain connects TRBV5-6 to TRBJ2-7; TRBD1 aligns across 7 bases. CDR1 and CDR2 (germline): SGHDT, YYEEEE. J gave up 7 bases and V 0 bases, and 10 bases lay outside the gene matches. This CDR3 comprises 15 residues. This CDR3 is CASSLVPGGIWEQYF. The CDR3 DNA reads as TGTGCCAGCAGCTTGGTTCCAGGGGGTATATGGGAGCAGTACTTC.

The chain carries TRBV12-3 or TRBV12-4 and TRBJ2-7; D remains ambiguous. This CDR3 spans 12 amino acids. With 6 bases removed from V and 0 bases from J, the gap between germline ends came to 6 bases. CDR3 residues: CASSFHSYEQYF. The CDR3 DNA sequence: TGTGCCAGCAGCTTCCACTCCTACGAGCAGTACTTC.

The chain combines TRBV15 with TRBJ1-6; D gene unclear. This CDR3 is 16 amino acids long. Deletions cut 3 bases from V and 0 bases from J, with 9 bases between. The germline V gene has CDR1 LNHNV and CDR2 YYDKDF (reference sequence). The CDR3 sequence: CATSSRLSSYNSPLHF. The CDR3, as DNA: TGTGCCACCAGCAGCCGACTAAGCTCCTATAATTCACCCCTCCACTTT.

CDR3 coding DNA: TGTGCCAGCATTCGATTACGGGGAGCGGGAGCCGCCAAAAACATTCAGTACTTC. This codes for CASIRLRGAGAAKNIQYF. The chain carries TRBV2 and TRBJ2-4, with 8 bases aligning to TRBD2. Losses at the gene ends were 7 bases for V and 1 base for J; bases not matched to a gene: 15. CDR1 and CDR2 (germline): SNHLY, FYNNEI. This CDR3 has 18 amino acids. Complete variable domain (other parts from reference TRBV2 and TRBJ2-4): EPEVTQTPSHQVTQMGQEVILRCVPISNHLYFYWYRQILGQKVEFLVSFYNNEISEKSEIFDDQFSVERPDGSNFTLKIRSTKLEDSAMYFCASIRLRGAGAAKNIQYFGAGTRLSVL.

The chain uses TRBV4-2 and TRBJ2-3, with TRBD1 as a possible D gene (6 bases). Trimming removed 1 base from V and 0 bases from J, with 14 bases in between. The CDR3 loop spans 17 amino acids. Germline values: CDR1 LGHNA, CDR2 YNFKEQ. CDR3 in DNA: TGTGCCAGCAGCCAAGTTGGGTGGGGGCAAAGCACAGATACGCAGTATTTT. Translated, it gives CASSQVGWGQSTDTQYF.

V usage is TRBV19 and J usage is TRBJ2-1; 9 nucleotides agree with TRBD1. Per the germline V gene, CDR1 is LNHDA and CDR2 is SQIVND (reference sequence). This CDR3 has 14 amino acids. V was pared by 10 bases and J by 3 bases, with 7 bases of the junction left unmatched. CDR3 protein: CATTDRGYYNEQFF. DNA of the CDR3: TGTGCCACTACGGACAGGGGATACTACAATGAGCAGTTCTTC.

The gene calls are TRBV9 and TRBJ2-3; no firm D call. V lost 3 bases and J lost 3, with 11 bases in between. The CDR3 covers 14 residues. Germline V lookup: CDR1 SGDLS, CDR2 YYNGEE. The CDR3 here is CASSALLGTDTQYF. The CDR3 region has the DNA TGTGCCAGCAGCGCCCTTCTAGGGACAGATACGCAGTATTTT.

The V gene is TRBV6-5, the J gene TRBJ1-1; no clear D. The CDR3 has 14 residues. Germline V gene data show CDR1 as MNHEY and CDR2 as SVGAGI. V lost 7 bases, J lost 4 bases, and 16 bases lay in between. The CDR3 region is CASTETVRSTEAFF. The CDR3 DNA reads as TGTGCCAGCACAGAGACCGTGAGAAGCACTGAAGCTTTCTTT.

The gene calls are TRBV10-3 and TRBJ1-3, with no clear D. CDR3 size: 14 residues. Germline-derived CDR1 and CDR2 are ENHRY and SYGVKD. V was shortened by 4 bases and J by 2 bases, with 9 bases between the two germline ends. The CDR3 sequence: CAISGPVAGNTIYF. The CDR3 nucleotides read TGTGCCATCAGTGGTCCTGTAGCTGGAAACACCATATATTTT.

The CDR3 loop reads CASSLFGAETGELFF. The CDR3 nucleotides read TGTGCCAGCAGCTTATTCGGTGCGGAAACCGGGGAGCTGTTTTTT. The genes are TRBV7-2 and TRBJ2-2; D gene unclear. The CDR3 runs 15 residues. CDR1 and CDR2 from the germline V gene are SGHTA and FQGNSA. Deletions cut 2 bases from V and 5 bases from J, with 12 bases between.

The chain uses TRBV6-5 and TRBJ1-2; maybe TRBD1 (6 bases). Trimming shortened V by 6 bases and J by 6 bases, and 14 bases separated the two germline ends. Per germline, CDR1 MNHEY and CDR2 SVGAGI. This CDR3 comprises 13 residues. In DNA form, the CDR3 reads TGTGCCAGCAGACTTGACAGGTGGCATGGCTACACCTTC. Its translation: CASRLDRWHGYTF.

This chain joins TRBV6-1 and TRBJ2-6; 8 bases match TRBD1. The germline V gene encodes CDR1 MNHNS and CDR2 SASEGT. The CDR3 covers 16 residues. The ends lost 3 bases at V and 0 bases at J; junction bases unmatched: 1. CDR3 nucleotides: TGTGCCAGCAGTGACACAGGGGGCTCTGGGGCCAACGTCCTGACTTTC. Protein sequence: CASSDTGGSGANVLTF.

The CDR3 DNA reads TGTGCCAGCAGGGGAGGACAGGGGGCTTATACGCAGTATTTT. Residues: CASRGGQGAYTQYF. This chain links TRBV2 with TRBJ2-3; 11 nucleotides line up with TRBD1. The CDR3 has 14 residues. V was clipped by 6 bases and J by 7 bases; unmatched bases: 6. CDR1 SNHLY and CDR2 FYNNEI come from the germline V gene.